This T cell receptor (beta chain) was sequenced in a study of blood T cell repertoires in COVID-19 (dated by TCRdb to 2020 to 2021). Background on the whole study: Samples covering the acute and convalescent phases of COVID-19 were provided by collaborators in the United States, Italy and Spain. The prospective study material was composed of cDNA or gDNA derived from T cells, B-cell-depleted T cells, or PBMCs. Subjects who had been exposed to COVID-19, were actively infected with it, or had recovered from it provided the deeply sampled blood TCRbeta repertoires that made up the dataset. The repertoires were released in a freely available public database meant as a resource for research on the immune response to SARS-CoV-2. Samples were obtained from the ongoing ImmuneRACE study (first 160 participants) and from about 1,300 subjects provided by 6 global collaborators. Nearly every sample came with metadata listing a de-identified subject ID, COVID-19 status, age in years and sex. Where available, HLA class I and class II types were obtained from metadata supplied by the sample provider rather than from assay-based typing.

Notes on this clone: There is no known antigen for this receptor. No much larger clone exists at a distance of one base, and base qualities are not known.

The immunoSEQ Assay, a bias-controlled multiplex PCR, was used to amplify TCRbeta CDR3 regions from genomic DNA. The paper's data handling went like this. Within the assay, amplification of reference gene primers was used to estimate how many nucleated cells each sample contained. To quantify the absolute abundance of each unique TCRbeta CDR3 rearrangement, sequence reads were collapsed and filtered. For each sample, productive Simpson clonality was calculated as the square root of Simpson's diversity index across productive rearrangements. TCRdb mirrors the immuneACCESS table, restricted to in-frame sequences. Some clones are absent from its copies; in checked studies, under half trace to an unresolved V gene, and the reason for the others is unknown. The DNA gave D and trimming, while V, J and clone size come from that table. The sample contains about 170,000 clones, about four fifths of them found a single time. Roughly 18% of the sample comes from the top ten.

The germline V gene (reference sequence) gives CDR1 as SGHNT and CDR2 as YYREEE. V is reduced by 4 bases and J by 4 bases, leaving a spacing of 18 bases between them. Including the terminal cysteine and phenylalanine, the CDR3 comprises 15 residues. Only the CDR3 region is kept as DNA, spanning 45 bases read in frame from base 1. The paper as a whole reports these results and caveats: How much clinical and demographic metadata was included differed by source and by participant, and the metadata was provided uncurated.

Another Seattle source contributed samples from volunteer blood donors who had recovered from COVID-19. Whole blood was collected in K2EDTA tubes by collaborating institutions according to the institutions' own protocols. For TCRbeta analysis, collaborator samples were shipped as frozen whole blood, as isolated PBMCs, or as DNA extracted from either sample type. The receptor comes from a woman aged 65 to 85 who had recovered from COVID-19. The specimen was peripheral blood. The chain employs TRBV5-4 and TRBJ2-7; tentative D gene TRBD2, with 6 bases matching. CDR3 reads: CASSTPGLPSYEQYF. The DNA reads TGTGCCAGCAGCACACCGGGACTCCCCTCGTACGAGCAGTACTTC.